Following are 29 T cell receptor beta chains from one sample sequenced in a study of blood T cell repertoires in COVID-19. The table came from immunoSEQ multiplex PCR; TCRdb's copy has only in-frame clones and leaves some out. Among roughly 24,000 clones listed, around 90% were seen once. Specimen: peripheral blood. These receptors all come from a woman aged 60-75 years with active COVID-19.

This chain links TRBV7-3 with TRBJ2-7, with no clear D. The CDR3 is 13 residues long. Germline lookup yields CDR1 SGHTA and CDR2 FQGTGA. Trimming removed 2 bases from V and 4 bases from J, with 9 bases in between. Here the CDR3 DNA reads TGTGCCAGCAGCTTACAGCGTGGGTACGAGCAGTACTTC. Protein product: CASSLQRGYEQYF. The full variable domain, with the rest looked up from reference TRBV7-3 and TRBJ2-7, is GAGVSQTPSNKVTEKGKYVELRCDPISGHTALYWYRQSLGQGPEFLIYFQGTGAADDSGLPNDRFFAVRPEGSVSTLKIQRTERGDSAVYLCASSLQRGYEQYFGPGTRLTVT.

The chain carries TRBV2 and TRBJ2-1; 9 bases match TRBD2. Germline V gene lookup returns CDR1 SNHLY and CDR2 FYNNEI. The CDR3 has 21 amino acids. Trimming removed 6 bases from V and 8 bases from J; junction bases left unmatched: 29. The CDR3 protein is CASSRRTGWFFGGRAGDEQFF. CDR3 sequence (DNA): TGTGCCAGCAGCCGCCGGACAGGTTGGTTTTTTGGCGGGAGGGCCGGCGATGAGCAGTTCTTC.

This clone showed up just a few times. The V and J genes are TRBV4-1 and TRBJ2-1; a possible D gene is TRBD2 (6 bases). CDR3 length: 14 amino acids. Germline V gene sequence: CDR1 MGHRA, CDR2 YSYEKL. Trimming cost V 3 bases and J 8 bases, with 14 bases left between them. CDR3 sequence (DNA): TGCGCCAGCAGCCAGAGGGAGACGGGGGATGAGCAGTTCTTC. It translates to CASSQRETGDEQFF.

The V gene is TRBV3-1 (or the pseudogene TRBV3-2), the J gene TRBJ1-6; possible D gene TRBD1, 6 bases. Germline V gene lookup returns CDR1 LGHDT and CDR2 YNNKEL (reference sequence). Trimming shortened V by 1 base and J by 7 bases, and 8 bases separated the two germline ends. The CDR3 is made up of 14 amino acids. CDR3 residues: CASSQVQGNSPLHF. CDR3 DNA sequence: TGTGCCAGCAGCCAAGTACAGGGAAATTCACCCCTCCACTTT.

The chain is built from TRBV7-9 and TRBJ2-3; perhaps TRBD2 as D (6 bases). Germline V lookup: CDR1 SEHNR, CDR2 FQNEAQ (reference sequence). The CDR3 runs to 16 residues. Trimming cost V 1 base and J 2 bases, with 13 bases left between them. DNA of the CDR3: TGTGCCAGCAGCTTAGAATGGGAGGTGGACACAGATACGCAGTATTTT. The encoded protein is CASSLEWEVDTDTQYF.

Turning to this clone: Germline is not matched at one junction end, which may reflect a read error. The chain couples TRBV28 to TRBJ2-7; possible D gene TRBD2, 5 bases. The CDR3 consists of 14 residues. The germline gives CDR1 MDHEN, CDR2 SYDVKM. The CDR3 loop is CASSFSGGSALRSF. Written as DNA, the CDR3 is TGTGCCAGCAGTTTTTCGGGCGGGTCGGCCCTGAGGAGCTTC.

The chain couples TRBV18 to TRBJ2-5; TRBD1 might be the D (5 bases). V was clipped by 2 bases and J by 4 bases, with 8 bases between them. From germline, CDR1 is KGHSH and CDR2 LQKENI. There are 13 residues in the CDR3. DNA of the CDR3: TGTGCCAGCTCACCAGGGGCAGGAGAGACCCAGTACTTC. It yields the protein CASSPGAGETQYF.

The V and J genes are TRBV7-2 and TRBJ1-2; 8 bases are shared with TRBD1. Germline trimming cut 6 bases from V and 4 bases from J; bases unmatched to any gene: 7. Germline V gene data show CDR1 as SGHTA and CDR2 as FQGNSA. The CDR3 contains 14 residues. The CDR3 region is CASRTPGGAYGYTF. In DNA, the CDR3 is TGTGCCAGCAGAACCCCAGGGGGCGCCTATGGCTACACCTTC.

The chain is built from TRBV24-1 and TRBJ2-2, with unresolved D. Trimming removed 2 bases from V and 0 bases from J, with 12 bases in between. CDR3 size: 17 residues. Germline V gene sequence: CDR1 KGHDR, CDR2 SFDVKD. This CDR3 is CATSDSLVVSNTGELFF. The CDR3 DNA sequence: TGTGCCACCAGTGATTCCTTGGTAGTCTCGAACACCGGGGAGCTGTTTTTT.

The chain recombines TRBV27 with TRBJ1-6, with D possibly being TRBD1 (6 bases). The CDR3 totals 14 residues. Trimming shortened V by 7 bases and J by 7 bases, and 14 bases separated the two germline ends. Germline lookup yields CDR1 MNHEY and CDR2 SMNVEV (reference sequence). As DNA, the CDR3 is TGTGCCAGCAAATTCGGACAGCCAAATTCACCCCTCCACTTT. It encodes CASKFGQPNSPLHF.

The chain has TRBV25-1 and TRBJ1-1; D is uncertain. V shed 10 bases and J shed 3 bases, with 18 bases lying between them. The CDR3 is made up of 14 amino acids. The germline gives CDR1 MGHDK, CDR2 SYGVNS. In DNA, the CDR3 is TGTGCCACTGGCCGGGAAGAGGGCGACACTGAAGCTTTCTTT. This codes for CATGREEGDTEAFF. Full variable domain (missing parts from reference TRBV25-1 and TRBJ1-1): EADIYQTPRYLVIGTGKKITLECSQTMGHDKMYWYQQDPGMELHLIHYSYGVNSTEKGDLSSESTVSRIRTEHFPLTLESARPSHTSQYLCATGREEGDTEAFFGQGTRLTVV.

This clone was seen a single time. The chain links TRBV3-1 (or the pseudogene TRBV3-2) to TRBJ2-1, with 8 bases lining up with TRBD1. The CDR3 is made up of 16 amino acids. Germline V gives CDR1 LGHDT, CDR2 YNNKEL (reference sequence). V was pared by 3 bases and J by 2 bases, with 6 bases of the junction left unmatched. The CDR3 coding sequence is TGTGCCAGCAGCCAGGAGCAGGGGGCTGCCTACAATGAGCAGTTCTTC. This translates into CASSQEQGAAYNEQFF.

This rearrangement joins TRBV7-2 to TRBJ2-6, with TRBD1 matching over 10 bases. With 5 bases clipped from V and 6 bases from J, the junction kept 4 bases outside the gene matches. The germline gives CDR1 SGHTA, CDR2 FQGNSA. This CDR3 is built from 15 residues. CDR3 nucleotides: TGTGCCAGCAGCGCGGGACAGGGGAAGGCCAACGTCCTGACTTTC. Its translation: CASSAGQGKANVLTF.

V usage is TRBV3-1 (or the pseudogene TRBV3-2) and J usage is TRBJ2-6, with no clear D. V was pared by 1 base and J by 0 bases, with 7 bases between. The CDR3 has 16 residues. Germline CDR1 and CDR2: LGHDT and YNNKEL (reference sequence). The CDR3 DNA follows: TGTGCCAGCAGCCAAGGGAGTGGCTCTGGGGCCAACGTCCTGACTTTC. Translated: CASSQGSGSGANVLTF.

V usage is TRBV3-1 (or the pseudogene TRBV3-2) and J usage is TRBJ2-7; unclear D gene. The CDR3 runs 15 residues. Per germline, CDR1 LGHDT and CDR2 YNNKEL (reference sequence). With 0 bases removed from V and 6 bases from J, the gap between germline ends came to 15 bases. The CDR3 spells CASSQEPASGLEQYF. DNA of the CDR3: TGTGCCAGCAGCCAAGAGCCCGCGTCAGGTCTCGAGCAGTACTTC.

V is TRBV30 and J is TRBJ1-1; D perhaps matches TRBD1 (5 bases). Germline V gives CDR1 GTSNPN, CDR2 SVGIG (reference sequence). The CDR3 extends over 13 amino acids. V was cut by 4 bases and J by 7 bases, with 16 bases left in between. The CDR3 loop reads CAWNLGLRNEAFF. CDR3 in DNA: TGTGCCTGGAACCTGGGACTACGGAATGAAGCTTTCTTT. The variable domain in full, completed from reference TRBV30 and TRBJ1-1, reads SQTIHQWPATLVQPVGSPLSLECTVEGTSNPNLYWYRQAAGRGLQLLFYSVGIGQISSEVPQNLSASRPQDRQFILSSKKLLLSDSGFYLCAWNLGLRNEAFFGQGTRLTVV.

The chain employs TRBV7-2 and TRBJ2-3; a possible D gene is TRBD1 (5 bases). The germline V and J ends were trimmed by 2 bases and 0 bases, with 15 bases remaining between them. In germline, CDR1 is SGHTA, CDR2 FQGNSA. CDR3 length: 17 amino acids. The CDR3 reads CASSLYGTQASTDTQYF. Here the CDR3 DNA reads TGTGCCAGCAGCTTATACGGCACACAGGCAAGCACAGATACGCAGTATTTT.

The rearrangement links TRBV5-1 to TRBJ2-1; the match to TRBD2 covers 8 bases. Germline CDR1 SGHRS, CDR2 YFSETQ. The CDR3 sequence is 14 residues long. The ends lost 8 bases at V and 8 bases at J; junction bases unmatched: 12. In DNA form, the CDR3 reads TGCGCCAGTTGGAGCGGGAGAGTTGTCGATGAGCAGTTCTTC. Its protein is CASWSGRVVDEQFF.

CDR3 region: CASSFFGGETQYF. CDR3 DNA sequence: TGCGCCAGCAGCTTTTTTGGAGGTGAGACCCAGTACTTC. The gene calls are TRBV4-1 and TRBJ2-5; D may be TRBD2 (5 bases). Trimming removed 5 bases at V and 5 bases at J, with 12 bases between. Germline-derived CDR1 and CDR2 are MGHRA and YSYEKL. The length of the CDR3 is 13 residues.

This chain joins TRBV5-1 and TRBJ2-1; TRBD1 might be the D (5 bases). The CDR3 sequence is 13 residues long. Trimming shortened V by 5 bases and J by 8 bases, and 14 bases separated the two germline ends. Per the germline V gene, CDR1 is SGHRS and CDR2 is YFSETQ. The CDR3 nucleotides are TGCGCCAGCAGAGCCCAGGGTTTGGATGAGCAGTTCTTC. Protein sequence: CASRAQGLDEQFF.

The chain recombines TRBV28 with TRBJ2-7, with 11 bases that match TRBD2. The CDR3 is made up of 22 amino acids. Germline CDR1 and CDR2: MDHEN and SYDVKM. With 3 bases clipped from V and 0 bases from J, the junction kept 22 bases outside the gene matches. The CDR3: CASSFSLAGGPLGGSSSYEQYF. The CDR3 bases are TGTGCCAGCAGTTTTAGTCTAGCGGGAGGTCCTTTGGGCGGGTCGAGCTCCTACGAGCAGTACTTC.

This chain uses TRBV3-1 (or the pseudogene TRBV3-2) with TRBJ2-5; 9 nucleotides agree with TRBD1. The CDR3 has 14 residues. V was pared by 4 bases and J by 5 bases, with 5 bases of the junction left unmatched. Germline assignment: CDR1 LGHDT and CDR2 YNNKEL (reference sequence). Here the CDR3 reads CASSPGTGYETQYF. CDR3 sequence (DNA): TGTGCCAGCAGCCCCGGGACAGGGTATGAGACCCAGTACTTC.

The chain recombines TRBV19 with TRBJ2-1, with 7 bases identical to TRBD2. There are 15 residues in the CDR3. V gave up 4 bases and J gave up 1 base; unmatched junction bases: 4. Germline lookup yields CDR1 LNHDA and CDR2 SQIVND (reference sequence). CDR3 sequence: CASSTSGRSYNEQFF. Written as DNA, the CDR3 is TGTGCCAGTAGTACTAGCGGCCGATCCTACAATGAGCAGTTCTTC.

The genes are TRBV6-5 and TRBJ2-1; 7 nucleotides line up with TRBD2. Germline values: CDR1 MNHEY, CDR2 SVGAGI. The CDR3 totals 12 residues. V lost 6 bases to trimming and J lost 10 bases; unmatched junction nucleotides: 6. CDR3 protein: CASSRDYREQFF. CDR3 in DNA: TGTGCCAGCAGCCGGGACTACCGGGAGCAGTTCTTC.

The V call is TRBV28, the J call TRBJ1-3; 9 bases are shared with TRBD1. The trim removed 6 bases at V and 3 bases at J, leaving 3 bases unmatched. The CDR3 runs to 14 residues. Germline V gene data show CDR1 as MDHEN and CDR2 as SYDVKM. CDR3 coding DNA: TGTGCCAGCAGCGGACAGGGGTTTGGAAACACCATATATTTT. Protein sequence: CASSGQGFGNTIYF.

The V and J genes are TRBV28 and TRBJ1-6; tentatively, D is TRBD1 (5 bases). This CDR3 contains 17 residues. Per germline, CDR1 MDHEN and CDR2 SYDVKM. The V end lost 8 bases, the J end lost 8 bases, and 25 bases lay between the germline ends. The CDR3 nucleotides read TGTGCCAGCCTTTCCATAGGTGGGGGGAGGTTTCATTCACCCCTCCACTTT. Its protein product is CASLSIGGGRFHSPLHF.

In its sample, this clone was seen once. The chain combines TRBV25-1 with TRBJ1-1; D is perhaps TRBD1 (5 bases). There are 10 residues in the CDR3. Germline values: CDR1 MGHDK, CDR2 SYGVNS. V was pared by 7 bases and J by 5 bases, with 5 bases between. The CDR3 DNA is TGTGCCAGCAAGGGGACTGAAGCTTTCTTT. Translated, it gives CASKGTEAFF. Full variable domain (rest looked up from reference TRBV25-1 and TRBJ1-1): EADIYQTPRYLVIGTGKKITLECSQTMGHDKMYWYQQDPGMELHLIHYSYGVNSTEKGDLSSESTVSRIRTEHFPLTLESARPSHTSQYLCASKGTEAFFGQGTRLTVV.

The genes are TRBV28 and TRBJ2-5; 12 bases fit TRBD2. Looked up from germline, CDR1 is MDHEN and CDR2 is SYDVKM. V lost 6 bases, J lost 5 bases, and 13 bases stayed unmatched. The CDR3 runs 17 residues. The CDR3 DNA reads TGTGCCAGCAGGTCCATGGGGCTAGCGGGAGGGCGGGAGACCCAGTACTTC. Protein: CASRSMGLAGGRETQYF.

V gene TRBV10-3 combines with J gene TRBJ1-1; D remains unclear. The ends were cut back, 6 bases at V and 7 bases at J, with 12 bases in the middle. Germline V gene lookup returns CDR1 ENHRY and CDR2 SYGVKD. This CDR3 is built from 12 residues. The CDR3 loop is CAIRGSPNEAFF. The DNA of the CDR3 is TGTGCCATCAGGGGGAGTCCTAATGAAGCTTTCTTT.